The 27 T cell receptor beta chains in this list originate from one sample, sequenced in a study of technical replicates of blood from several donors. The protocol was immunoSEQ multiplex PCR, while the TCRdb copy is restricted to in-frame clones and leaves out a portion. The table shows around 70,000 clones, with just over 90% occurring only once. Sequenced sample: T cells isolated from PBMCs. These receptor sequences come from a human donor in good health.

This clone appeared once. The CDR3 protein is CASSLEGGAGGPDTQYF. In DNA form, the CDR3 reads TGTGCCAGCAGCTTAGAGGGTGGAGCGGGAGGCCCAGATACGCAGTATTTT. V and J are TRBV13 and TRBJ2-3; TRBD2 aligns across 9 bases. With V trimmed by 1 base and J by 4 bases, 9 bases remained unmatched. The germline gives CDR1 PRHDT, CDR2 FYEKMQ (reference sequence). The CDR3 has 17 residues.

This clone has just a few counts. The chain uses TRBV5-6 and TRBJ1-3; D is uncertain. Germline lookup yields CDR1 SGHDT and CDR2 YYEEEE. V was cut by 3 bases and J by 4 bases, with 11 bases left in between. This CDR3 has 14 amino acids. CDR3 in DNA: TGTGCCAGCAGCTCCGACATGATGGGAAACACCATATATTTT. Its translation is CASSSDMMGNTIYF. Combining the CDR3 with reference TRBV5-6 and TRBJ1-3 gives the whole variable domain DAGVTQSPTHLIKTRGQQVTLRCSPKSGHDTVSWYQQALGQGPQFIFQYYEEEERQRGNFPDRFSGHQFPNYSSELNVNALLLGDSALYLCASSSDMMGNTIYFGEGSWLTVV.

This chain joins TRBV5-1 and TRBJ1-2; D call uncertain. The V and J ends lost 0 bases and 0 bases respectively, with 15 bases between them. The length of the CDR3 is 17 residues. Germline lookup yields CDR1 SGHRS and CDR2 YFSETQ. Here the CDR3 reads CASSLDPRGRANYGYTF. CDR3 DNA sequence: TGCGCCAGCAGCTTGGACCCCAGAGGGAGAGCTAACTATGGCTACACCTTC.

The CDR3 region is CASSLRGLAVLQAQYF. In DNA, the CDR3 is TGTGCCAGCAGTTTACGGGGACTAGCGGTTCTCCAGGCGCAGTACTTC. This chain links TRBV27 with TRBJ2-7, with 11 nucleotides matching TRBD2. CDR1 is MNHEY, CDR2 SMNVEV, per germline (reference sequence). Germline trimming cut 2 bases from V and 9 bases from J; bases unmatched to any gene: 12. This CDR3 has 16 amino acids.

The rearrangement joins TRBV5-8 to TRBJ1-5; a possible D gene is TRBD1 (6 bases). The CDR3 sequence is 14 residues long. With 4 bases removed from V and 7 bases from J, the gap between germline ends came to 15 bases. Germline CDR1 is SGHTS and CDR2 is YDEGEE. The CDR3 coding sequence is TGTGCCAGCAGCCGAAACAGGGTCAGGCAGCCCCAGCATTTT. This gives the protein CASSRNRVRQPQHF.

This chain connects TRBV10-2 to TRBJ1-1; a weak D match, TRBD1 (5 bases). Germline values: CDR1 WSHSY, CDR2 SAAADI. The ends were cut back, 5 bases at V and 0 bases at J, with 10 bases in the middle. There are 14 residues in the CDR3. The CDR3 spells CASSNRQMNTEAFF. The CDR3 DNA follows: TGCGCCAGCAGTAACCGACAGATGAACACTGAAGCTTTCTTT.

The rearrangement uses TRBV19 and TRBJ2-3, with 8 bases identical to TRBD1. This CDR3 is built from 17 residues. From germline, CDR1 is LNHDA and CDR2 SQIVND (reference sequence). V gave up 2 bases and J gave up 0 bases; unmatched junction bases: 7. CDR3 loop: CASSISLPGGSTDTQYF. For the CDR3, the DNA is TGTGCCAGTAGTATATCACTACCAGGGGGCAGCACAGATACGCAGTATTTT.

The DNA for the CDR3 is TGCGCCAGCAAATTGGGCCCCATAGGGGGTCAGCCCCAGCATTTT. Translating gives CASKLGPIGGQPQHF. The J gene is TRBJ1-5, the V gene TRBV4-1, with D perhaps TRBD1 (6 bases). Trimming shortened V by 7 bases and J by 6 bases, and 19 bases separated the two germline ends. Germline V gives CDR1 MGHRA, CDR2 YSYEKL. The CDR3 is made up of 15 amino acids.

The chain joins TRBV29-1 to TRBJ2-2; maybe TRBD1 (7 bases). Trimming took off 4 bases at V and 7 bases at J, with 13 bases between the two ends. There are 13 residues in the CDR3. Germline lookup yields CDR1 SQVTM and CDR2 ANQGSEA. CDR3 bases: TGCAGCGTTGTACAGGGGACTGGCGGGGAGCTGTTTTTT. Protein: CSVVQGTGGELFF.

The chain joins TRBV28 to TRBJ2-3, with 7 bases that match TRBD2. V gave up 7 bases and J gave up 1 base; unmatched junction bases: 5. The germline V gene has CDR1 MDHEN and CDR2 SYDVKM. This CDR3 comprises 14 residues. This chain's CDR3 is CASTRGGGTDTQYF. The CDR3 DNA sequence: TGTGCCAGCACCCGTGGGGGGGGCACAGATACGCAGTATTTT.

The chain couples TRBV28 to TRBJ2-7; TRBD2 matches at 10 bases. Trimming took 5 bases from V and 5 from J; bases not matched to a gene: 12. The CDR3 sequence is 16 residues long. CDR1 and CDR2 (germline): MDHEN, SYDVKM. The CDR3 loop is CASSLPQRGGVNEQYF. CDR3 coding DNA: TGTGCCAGCAGTCTCCCTCAGCGGGGGGGTGTCAACGAGCAGTACTTC.

The J gene is TRBJ1-2, the V gene TRBV7-2; TRBD1 aligns across 7 bases. The CDR3 runs 11 residues. Trimming at V came to 8 bases and at J to 6 bases, leaving 3 bases not matched to a gene. The V gene's germline CDR1 is SGHTA and CDR2 FQGNSA. CDR3 coding DNA: TGTGCCAGCCGGCAGGGGGATGGCTACACCTTC. This gives the protein CASRQGDGYTF.

V is TRBV7-9 and J is TRBJ2-6; perhaps TRBD1 as D (6 bases). Germline V gene lookup returns CDR1 SEHNR and CDR2 FQNEAQ (reference sequence). The length of the CDR3 is 17 residues. Trimming removed 6 bases at V and 1 base at J, with 16 bases between. In DNA, the CDR3 is TGTGCCAGCAGGAGGACAGTGACTTTATCTGGGGCCAACGTCCTGACTTTC. Translated, it gives CASRRTVTLSGANVLTF.

This clone has a single count. V gene TRBV12-5 combines with J gene TRBJ2-2; 15 positions match TRBD2. Looked up from germline, CDR1 is LGHNT and CDR2 is FRNRAP. V lost 2 bases, J lost 4 bases, and 2 bases stayed unmatched. This CDR3 contains 17 residues. CDR3 in amino acids: CASGLPGLAGGTGELFF. In DNA, the CDR3 is TGTGCTAGTGGTTTGCCGGGACTAGCGGGGGGCACCGGGGAGCTGTTTTTT.

The genes are TRBV15 and TRBJ1-1; TRBD1 matches 10 bases. The V gene's germline CDR1 is LNHNV and CDR2 YYDKDF (reference sequence). The CDR3 loop spans 19 amino acids. V shed 5 bases, J shed 0 bases, and the junction held 15 bases outside the gene matches. As DNA, the CDR3 is TGTGCCACCAGCGACTCAAGACAGGGGGCGATTGGGATGAACACTGAAGCTTTCTTT. This gives the protein CATSDSRQGAIGMNTEAFF.

This clone has a single count. The chain joins TRBV2 to TRBJ1-5; maybe TRBD1 (5 bases). The CDR3 totals 14 residues. The V end lost 7 bases, the J end lost 2 bases, and 12 bases lay between the germline ends. Per the germline V gene, CDR1 is SNHLY and CDR2 is FYNNEI. The CDR3 is CASTLEGGNQPQHF. CDR3 DNA sequence: TGTGCCAGCACCTTGGAAGGGGGCAATCAGCCCCAGCATTTT. Supplemented by reference TRBV2 and TRBJ1-5, the full variable domain reads EPEVTQTPSHQVTQMGQEVILRCVPISNHLYFYWYRQILGQKVEFLVSFYNNEISEKSEIFDDQFSVERPDGSNFTLKIRSTKLEDSAMYFCASTLEGGNQPQHFGDGTRLSIL.

The chain recombines TRBV29-1 with TRBJ2-1; 7 bases match TRBD2. The length of the CDR3 is 14 residues. With 5 bases clipped from V and 4 bases from J, the junction kept 8 bases outside the gene matches. Germline CDR1 reads SQVTM; CDR2 reads ANQGSEA. The CDR3 loop is CSVSRGDGYNEQFF. The DNA for the CDR3 is TGCAGCGTTTCTCGGGGGGACGGATACAATGAGCAGTTCTTC.

The chain combines TRBV6-5 with TRBJ2-3; no firm D call. Trimming took 5 bases from V and 2 from J, leaving 8 bases between them. Germline assignment: CDR1 MNHEY and CDR2 SVGAGI. This CDR3 is built from 13 residues. CDR3 loop: CASSRPFTDTQYF. CDR3 coding DNA: TGTGCCAGCAGTCGTCCCTTCACAGATACGCAGTATTTT.

This sequence joins TRBV2 and TRBJ2-7; D is possibly TRBD2 (6 bases). Trimming removed 8 bases from V and 7 bases from J, with 15 bases in between. CDR3 length equals 12 residues. CDR1 is SNHLY, CDR2 FYNNEI, per germline. Here the CDR3 DNA reads TGTGCCAGCGTTTGGGACGGGAGAGAGCAGTACTTC. This translates into CASVWDGREQYF. The full variable domain, rest sourced from reference TRBV2 and TRBJ2-7, is EPEVTQTPSHQVTQMGQEVILRCVPISNHLYFYWYRQILGQKVEFLVSFYNNEISEKSEIFDDQFSVERPDGSNFTLKIRSTKLEDSAMYFCASVWDGREQYFGPGTRLTVT.

The chain links TRBV6-1 to TRBJ1-1; 9 bases line up with TRBD1. Germline CDR1 is MNHNS and CDR2 is SASEGT. This CDR3 region has 14 residues. V shed 7 bases and J 1 base; nucleotides not matched to a gene: 4. This CDR3 reads CASKGQGPNTEAFF. CDR3 nucleotide sequence: TGTGCCAGCAAGGGACAGGGACCGAACACTGAAGCTTTCTTT.

The rearrangement uses TRBV5-1 and TRBJ2-1, with D perhaps matching TRBD2 (6 bases). Trimming pared 0 bases from V and 12 bases from J, leaving 16 bases between. This CDR3 region has 14 residues. Germline CDR1 SGHRS, CDR2 YFSETQ. The CDR3 DNA reads as TGCGCCAGCAGCTTGGATACTAGCTCTCGGGTGCAGTTCTTC. It encodes CASSLDTSSRVQFF.

The V call is TRBV5-1, the J call TRBJ2-7; the D is unclear. V was pared by 1 base and J by 3 bases, with 5 bases between. This CDR3 spans 12 amino acids. Per germline, CDR1 SGHRS and CDR2 YFSETQ. CDR3 loop: CASSLTNYEQYF. The CDR3 nucleotides read TGCGCCAGCAGCTTGACTAACTACGAGCAGTACTTC.

The V and J genes are TRBV5-4 and TRBJ1-1; D might be TRBD1 (5 bases). The germline V and J ends were trimmed by 0 bases and 5 bases, with 11 bases remaining between them. Germline V gives CDR1 SGHNT, CDR2 YYREEE (reference sequence). CDR3 size: 14 residues. As DNA, the CDR3 is TGTGCCAGCAGCTTGGAAGTGGGGGGTACTGAAGCTTTCTTT. Its translation is CASSLEVGGTEAFF.

The chain links TRBV7-2 to TRBJ2-7; 9 bases are a match to TRBD2. J lost 5 bases, V lost 5 bases, and 13 bases had no gene match. The CDR3 runs 16 residues. Germline CDR1 and CDR2: SGHTA and FQGNSA. CDR3 residues: CASSEFPRGGPHEQYF. The CDR3 DNA sequence: TGTGCCAGCAGCGAATTCCCGCGGGGGGGCCCCCACGAGCAGTACTTC.

The rearrangement joins TRBV11-2 to TRBJ2-7, with unresolved D. This CDR3 has 13 residues. V lost 3 bases and J 0 bases, leaving 6 bases between the germline ends. From germline, CDR1 is SGHAT and CDR2 FQNNGV. The CDR3 reads CASSFSGSYEQYF. For the CDR3, the DNA is TGTGCCAGCAGCTTCAGTGGCTCCTACGAGCAGTACTTC. The whole variable domain, filled in from reference TRBV11-2 and TRBJ2-7, reads EAGVAQSPRYKIIEKRQSVAFWCNPISGHATLYWYQQILGQGPKLLIQFQNNGVVDDSQLPKDRFSAERLKGVDSTLKIQPAKLEDSAVYLCASSFSGSYEQYFGPGTRLTVT.

The count of this clone is one. V gene TRBV6-5 combines with J gene TRBJ2-2, with D maybe TRBD1 (6 bases). CDR1 is MNHEY, CDR2 SVGAGI, per germline. V lost 4 bases to trimming and J lost 9 bases, with 9 bases between them. CDR3 length: 12 amino acids. The CDR3 here is CASSLQGRELFF. The CDR3 region has the DNA TGTGCCAGCAGTTTACAGGGCCGGGAGCTGTTTTTT.

This clone was detected only a few times. The J gene is TRBJ2-1, the V gene TRBV12-5, with 7 bases aligning to TRBD1. After removal of 5 bases from V and 2 bases from J, the junction contained 0 bases not matched to a gene. Per the germline V gene, CDR1 is LGHNT and CDR2 is FRNRAP. The CDR3 runs 13 residues. The CDR3 protein is CASGGQAYNEQFF. CDR3 nucleotide sequence: TGTGCTAGTGGTGGACAGGCCTACAATGAGCAGTTCTTC. Based on the CDR3 plus reference TRBV12-5 and TRBJ2-1, the full variable domain is DARVTQTPRHKVTEMGQEVTMRCQPILGHNTVFWYRQTMMQGLELLAYFRNRAPLDDSGMPKDRFSAEMPDATLATLKIQPSEPRDSAVYFCASGGQAYNEQFFGPGTRLTVL.